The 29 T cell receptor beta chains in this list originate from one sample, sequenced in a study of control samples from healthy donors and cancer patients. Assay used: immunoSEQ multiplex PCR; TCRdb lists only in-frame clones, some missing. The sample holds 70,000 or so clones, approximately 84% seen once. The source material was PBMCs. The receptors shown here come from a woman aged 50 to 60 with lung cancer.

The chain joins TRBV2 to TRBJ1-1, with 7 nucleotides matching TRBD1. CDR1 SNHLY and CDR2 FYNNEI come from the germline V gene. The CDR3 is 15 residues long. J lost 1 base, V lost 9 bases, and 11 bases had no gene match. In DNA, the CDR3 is TGTGCCAGTAGCAGGGAGGGGGCAGGGAACACTGAAGCTTTCTTT. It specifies CASSREGAGNTEAFF. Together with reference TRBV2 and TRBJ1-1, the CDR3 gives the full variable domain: EPEVTQTPSHQVTQMGQEVILRCVPISNHLYFYWYRQILGQKVEFLVSFYNNEISEKSEIFDDQFSVERPDGSNFTLKIRSTKLEDSAMYFCASSREGAGNTEAFFGQGTRLTVV.

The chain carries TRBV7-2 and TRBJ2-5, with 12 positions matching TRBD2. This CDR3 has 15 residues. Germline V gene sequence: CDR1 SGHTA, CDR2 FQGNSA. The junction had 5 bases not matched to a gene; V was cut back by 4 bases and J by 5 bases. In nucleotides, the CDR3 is TGTGCCAGCAGCTCCTGGACTAGCGGGGAGGAGACCCAGTACTTC. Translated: CASSSWTSGEETQYF.

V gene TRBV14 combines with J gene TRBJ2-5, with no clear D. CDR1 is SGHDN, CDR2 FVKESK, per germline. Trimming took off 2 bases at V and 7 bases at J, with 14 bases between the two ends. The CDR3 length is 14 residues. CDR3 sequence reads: CASSQQVYLGTQYF. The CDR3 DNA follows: TGTGCCAGCAGCCAACAGGTTTACCTCGGGACCCAGTACTTC.

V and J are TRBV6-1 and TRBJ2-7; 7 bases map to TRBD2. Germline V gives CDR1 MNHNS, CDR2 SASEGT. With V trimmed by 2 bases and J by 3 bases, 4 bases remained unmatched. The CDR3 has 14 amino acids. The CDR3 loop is CASSELGGGYEQYF. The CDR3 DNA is TGTGCCAGCAGTGAATTGGGGGGGGGCTACGAGCAGTACTTC.

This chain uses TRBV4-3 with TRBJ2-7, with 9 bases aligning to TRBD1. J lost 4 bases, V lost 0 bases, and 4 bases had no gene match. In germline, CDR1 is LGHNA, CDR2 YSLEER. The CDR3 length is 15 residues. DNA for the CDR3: TGCGCCAGCAGCCAAGACGGGACAGGGTCTTACGAGCAGTACTTC. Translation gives CASSQDGTGSYEQYF.

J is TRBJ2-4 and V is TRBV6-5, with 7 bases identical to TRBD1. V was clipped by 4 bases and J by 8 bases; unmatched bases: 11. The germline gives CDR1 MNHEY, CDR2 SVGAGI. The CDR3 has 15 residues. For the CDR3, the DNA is TGTGCCAGCAGTTCAGTGACAGGGCCCGCGGACATTCAGTACTTC. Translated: CASSSVTGPADIQYF.

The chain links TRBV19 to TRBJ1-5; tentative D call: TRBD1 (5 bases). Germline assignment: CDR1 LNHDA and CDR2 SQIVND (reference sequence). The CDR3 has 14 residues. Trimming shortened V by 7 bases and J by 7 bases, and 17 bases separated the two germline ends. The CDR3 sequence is CASTARGVGQPQHF. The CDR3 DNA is TGTGCCAGTACCGCAAGAGGGGTTGGACAGCCCCAGCATTTT.

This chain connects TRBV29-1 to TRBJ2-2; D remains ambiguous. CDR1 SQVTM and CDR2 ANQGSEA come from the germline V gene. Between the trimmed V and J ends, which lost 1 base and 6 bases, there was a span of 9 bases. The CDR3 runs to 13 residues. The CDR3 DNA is TGCAGCGTTGAAGTGTTGAGCTCCGGGGAGCTGTTTTTT. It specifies CSVEVLSSGELFF.

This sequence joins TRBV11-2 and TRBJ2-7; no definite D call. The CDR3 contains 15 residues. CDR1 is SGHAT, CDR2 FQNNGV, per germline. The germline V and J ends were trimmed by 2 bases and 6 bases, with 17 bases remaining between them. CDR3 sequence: CASSLRPLPPFEQYF. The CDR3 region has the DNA TGTGCCAGCAGCTTACGCCCTCTACCACCGTTCGAGCAGTACTTC.

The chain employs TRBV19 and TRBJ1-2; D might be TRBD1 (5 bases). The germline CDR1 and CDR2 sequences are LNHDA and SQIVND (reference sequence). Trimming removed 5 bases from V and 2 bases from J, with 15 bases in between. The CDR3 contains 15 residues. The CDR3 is CASSSPMAGNYGYTF. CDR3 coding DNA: TGTGCCAGTAGTTCCCCTATGGCAGGGAACTATGGCTACACCTTC. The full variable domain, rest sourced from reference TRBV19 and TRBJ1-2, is DGGITQSPKYLFRKEGQNVTLSCEQNLNHDAMYWYRQDPGQGLRLIYYSQIVNDFQKGDIAEGYSVSREKKESFPLTVTSAQKNPTAFYLCASSSPMAGNYGYTFGSGTRLTVV.

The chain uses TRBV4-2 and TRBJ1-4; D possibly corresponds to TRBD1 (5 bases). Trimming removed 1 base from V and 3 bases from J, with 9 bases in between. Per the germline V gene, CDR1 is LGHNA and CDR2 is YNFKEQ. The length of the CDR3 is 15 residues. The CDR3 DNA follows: TGTGCCAGCAGCCAAGCCGGACACCCTAATGAAAAACTGTTTTTT. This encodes CASSQAGHPNEKLFF.

As DNA, the CDR3 is TGTGCCAGCAGCCTCGGGGACACCCACACAGATACGCAGTATTTT. Translating gives CASSLGDTHTDTQYF. This chain uses TRBV7-3 with TRBJ2-3, with D perhaps matching TRBD1 (6 bases). Germline assignment: CDR1 SGHTA and CDR2 FQGTGA. The CDR3 sequence is 15 residues long. The V gene lost 5 bases and the J gene lost 2 bases, with 14 bases spanning the gap.

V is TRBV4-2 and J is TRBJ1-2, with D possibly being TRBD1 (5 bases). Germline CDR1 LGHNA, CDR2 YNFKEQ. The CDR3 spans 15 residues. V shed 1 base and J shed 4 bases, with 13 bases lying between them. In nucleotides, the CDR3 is TGTGCCAGCAGCCAAGCACTTTCAGGGAGCTATGGCTACACCTTC. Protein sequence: CASSQALSGSYGYTF.

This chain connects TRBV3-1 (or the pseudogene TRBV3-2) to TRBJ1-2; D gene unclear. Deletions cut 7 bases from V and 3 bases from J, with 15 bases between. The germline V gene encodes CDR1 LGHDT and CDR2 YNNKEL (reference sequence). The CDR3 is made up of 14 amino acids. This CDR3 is CASTPNVQDYGYTF. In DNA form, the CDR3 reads TGTGCCAGCACCCCCAACGTCCAGGACTATGGCTACACCTTC.

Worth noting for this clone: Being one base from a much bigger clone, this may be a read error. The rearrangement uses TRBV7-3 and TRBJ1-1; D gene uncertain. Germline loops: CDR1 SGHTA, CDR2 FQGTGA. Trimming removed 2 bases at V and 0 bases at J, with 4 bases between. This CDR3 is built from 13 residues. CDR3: CASSLLMNTEAFF. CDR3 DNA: TGTGCCAGCAGCTTACTAATGAACACTGAAGCTTTCTTT.

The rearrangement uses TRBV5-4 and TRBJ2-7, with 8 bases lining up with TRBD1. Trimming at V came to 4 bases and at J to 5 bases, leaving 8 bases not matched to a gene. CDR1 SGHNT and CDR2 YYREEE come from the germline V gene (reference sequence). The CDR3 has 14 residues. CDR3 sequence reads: CASSKPTGDNEQYF. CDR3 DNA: TGTGCCAGCAGCAAACCGACAGGGGACAACGAGCAGTACTTC.

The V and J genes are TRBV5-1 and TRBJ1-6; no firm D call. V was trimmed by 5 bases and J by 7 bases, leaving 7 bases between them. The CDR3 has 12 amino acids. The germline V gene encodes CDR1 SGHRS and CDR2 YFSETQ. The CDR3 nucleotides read TGCGCCAGCAGGGATAGAAATTCACCCCTCCACTTT. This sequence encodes CASRDRNSPLHF.

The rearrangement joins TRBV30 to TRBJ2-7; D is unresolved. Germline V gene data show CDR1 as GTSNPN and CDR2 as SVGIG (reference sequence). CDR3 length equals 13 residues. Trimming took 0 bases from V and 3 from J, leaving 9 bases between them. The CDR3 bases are TGTGCCTGGAGTGTACGGCAGGACTACGAGCAGTACTTC. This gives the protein CAWSVRQDYEQYF.

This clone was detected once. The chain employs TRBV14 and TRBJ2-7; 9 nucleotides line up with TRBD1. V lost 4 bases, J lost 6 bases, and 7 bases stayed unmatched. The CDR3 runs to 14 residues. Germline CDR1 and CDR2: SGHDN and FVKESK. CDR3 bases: TGTGCCAGCAGCCGTCCCGGGACAGGGTTCGAGCAGTACTTC. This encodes CASSRPGTGFEQYF.

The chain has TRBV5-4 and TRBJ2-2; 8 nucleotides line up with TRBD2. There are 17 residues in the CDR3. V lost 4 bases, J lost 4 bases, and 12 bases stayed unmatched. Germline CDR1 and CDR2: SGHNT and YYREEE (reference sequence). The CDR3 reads CASSTKAGGSGTGELFF. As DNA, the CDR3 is TGTGCCAGCAGCACAAAGGCGGGGGGATCGGGCACCGGGGAGCTGTTTTTT.

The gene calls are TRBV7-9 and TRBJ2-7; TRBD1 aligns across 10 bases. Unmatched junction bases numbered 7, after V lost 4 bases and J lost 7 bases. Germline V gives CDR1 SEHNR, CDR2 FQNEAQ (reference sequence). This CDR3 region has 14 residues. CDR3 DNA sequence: TGTGCCAGCAGCTGGGGACAGGGGAAGGGGGAGCAGTACTTC. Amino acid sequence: CASSWGQGKGEQYF.

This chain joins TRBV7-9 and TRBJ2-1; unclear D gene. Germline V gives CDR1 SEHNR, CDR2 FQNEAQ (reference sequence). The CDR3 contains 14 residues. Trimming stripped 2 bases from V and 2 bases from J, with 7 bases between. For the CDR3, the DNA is TGTGCCAGCAGCTTACAGAGCCCCTACAATGAGCAGTTCTTC. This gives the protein CASSLQSPYNEQFF.

The CDR3 loop is CASSNRARAENSYEQYF. The DNA of the CDR3 is TGTGCCAGCAGCAACCGAGCCAGGGCCGAAAACTCCTACGAGCAGTACTTC. The chain employs TRBV21-1 and TRBJ2-7; TRBD1, the table's D call, lacks a check against the DNA. TRBV21-1 is an annotated pseudogene. The CDR3 consists of 17 residues.

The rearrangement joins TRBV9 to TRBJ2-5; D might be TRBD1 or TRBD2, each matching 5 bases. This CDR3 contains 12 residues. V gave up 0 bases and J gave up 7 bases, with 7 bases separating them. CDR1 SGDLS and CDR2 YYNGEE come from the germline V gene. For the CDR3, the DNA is TGTGCCAGCAGCGTAGCTGGGGGGACCCAGTACTTC. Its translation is CASSVAGGTQYF. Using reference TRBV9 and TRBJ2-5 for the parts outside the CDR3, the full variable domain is DSGVTQTPKHLITATGQRVTLRCSPRSGDLSVYWYQQSLDQGLQFLIQYYNGEERAKGNILERFSAQQFPDLHSELNLSSLELGDSALYFCASSVAGGTQYFGPGTRLLVL.

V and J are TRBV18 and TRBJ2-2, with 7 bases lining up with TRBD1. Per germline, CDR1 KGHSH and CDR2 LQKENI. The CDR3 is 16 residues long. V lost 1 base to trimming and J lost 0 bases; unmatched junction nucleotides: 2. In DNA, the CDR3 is TGTGCCAGCTCACCACTTGGGACAGCGAACACCGGGGAGCTGTTTTTT. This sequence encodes CASSPLGTANTGELFF.

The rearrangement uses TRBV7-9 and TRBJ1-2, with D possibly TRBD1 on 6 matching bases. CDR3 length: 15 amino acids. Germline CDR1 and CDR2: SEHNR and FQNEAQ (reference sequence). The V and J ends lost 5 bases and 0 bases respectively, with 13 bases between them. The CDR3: CASSDTGSANYGYTF. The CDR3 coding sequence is TGTGCCAGCAGCGATACAGGGTCAGCTAACTATGGCTACACCTTC.

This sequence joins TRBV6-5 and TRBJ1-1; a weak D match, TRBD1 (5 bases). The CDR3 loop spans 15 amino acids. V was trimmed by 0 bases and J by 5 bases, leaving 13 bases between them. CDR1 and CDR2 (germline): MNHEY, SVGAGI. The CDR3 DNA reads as TGTGCCAGCAGTTACTCGAGAGGGGCGCGTACTGAAGCTTTCTTT. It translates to CASSYSRGARTEAFF.

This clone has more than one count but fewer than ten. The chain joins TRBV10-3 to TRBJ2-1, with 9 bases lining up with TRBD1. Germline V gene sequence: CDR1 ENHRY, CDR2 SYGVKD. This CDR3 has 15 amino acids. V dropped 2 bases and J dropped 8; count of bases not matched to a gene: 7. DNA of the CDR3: TGTGCCATCAGTGAGCCGGGACAGGGCGGCGATGAGCAGTTCTTC. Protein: CAISEPGQGGDEQFF.

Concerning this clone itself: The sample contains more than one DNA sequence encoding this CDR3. As DNA, the CDR3 is TGCGCCAGCAGCTTGGAGTCTAGAGGAGAGACCCAGTACTTC. Translated: CASSLESRGETQYF. The gene calls are TRBV5-1 and TRBJ2-5; D not resolved. V was clipped by 0 bases and J by 4 bases, with 10 bases between them. This CDR3 comprises 14 residues. Germline lookup yields CDR1 SGHRS and CDR2 YFSETQ.